The sequence of this T cell receptor (beta chain) was determined in a study of CD8+ T cells in alopecia areata. Reverse transcription of extracted RNA yielded cDNA, which provided the sequencing template. Profiling relied on immunoSEQ multiplex PCR, and the TCRdb table lists in-frame clones only, not all of them. The sample has about 190,000 clones; approximately 60% are singletons. Noted treatment: oral pan-JAK inhibitor, 5-10 mg twice daily. Researchers took lesional scalp punch biopsies and peripheral blood from people who were alopecia areata patients. The sample here was CD4+ T cells sorted from blood, taken at week 4, from a patient treated with tofacitinib. This receptor was identified in a human donor with alopecia areata.

The CDR3 protein is CASSSTSARETQYF. The CDR3 DNA reads TGTGCCAGCAGCTCGACTAGCGCGAGGGAGACCCAGTACTTC. The genes are TRBV7-9 and TRBJ2-5; TRBD2 aligns across 8 bases. The CDR3 has 14 residues. Trimming at V came to 4 bases and at J to 5 bases, leaving 6 bases not matched to a gene. Germline V gives CDR1 SEHNR, CDR2 FQNEAQ (reference sequence).